These 5 T cell receptor beta chains share one sample of origin, sequenced in a study of blood T cell repertoires in COVID-19. The repertoire was sequenced with immunoSEQ multiplex PCR; TCRdb's copy has only in-frame clones and lacks some. The data show 120,000 or so clones, with around 83% seen just once and about 6% held by the top ten. The sequenced sample consisted of peripheral blood. Receptor source: an elderly man with active or convalescent COVID-19.

The chain couples TRBV2 to TRBJ2-1; 8 bases line up with TRBD2. The V segment lost 6 bases and the J segment 4 bases; nucleotides outside the gene matches: 8. The CDR3 loop spans 15 amino acids. CDR1 SNHLY and CDR2 FYNNEI come from the germline V gene. CDR3 protein: CASRGLAGTYNEQFF. The CDR3 coding sequence is TGTGCCAGCAGAGGCTTAGCGGGGACATACAATGAGCAGTTCTTC.

The J gene is TRBJ2-1, the V gene TRBV18; 12 bases fit TRBD2. CDR1 KGHSH and CDR2 LQKENI come from the germline V gene. V dropped 3 bases and J dropped 4; count of bases not matched to a gene: 16. CDR3 size: 20 residues. The CDR3 bases are TGTGCCAGCTCACCGTTGGCCCCTAGGACTAGCGGGGATTTTTACAATGAGCAGTTCTTC. Its translation: CASSPLAPRTSGDFYNEQFF.

The count of this clone is one. The chain has TRBV11-3 and TRBJ1-6; the D gene is possibly TRBD1 (5 bases). The V and J ends lost 2 bases and 8 bases respectively, with 10 bases between them. The length of the CDR3 is 14 residues. The germline CDR1 and CDR2 sequences are SGHNT and YENEEA. The CDR3 DNA reads TGTGCCAGCAGCTTAAAGGGGTCCGATTCACCCCTCCACTTT. Protein sequence: CASSLKGSDSPLHF.

This clone appeared a single time. The J gene is TRBJ2-5, the V gene TRBV10-1, with D maybe TRBD2 (6 bases). The germline gives CDR1 WNHNN, CDR2 SYGVQD (reference sequence). The CDR3 consists of 13 residues. V lost 0 bases and J lost 5, with 7 bases in between. The chain's CDR3 is CASSESAGETQYF. Written as DNA, the CDR3 is TGCGCCAGCAGTGAGTCGGCGGGGGAGACCCAGTACTTC.

This rearrangement joins TRBV11-3 to TRBJ1-1, with D maybe TRBD1 (6 bases). The CDR3 covers 13 residues. The V gene's germline CDR1 is SGHNT and CDR2 YENEEA. V was pared by 0 bases and J by 8 bases, with 10 bases between. DNA for the CDR3: TGTGCCAGCAGCTTAGATGGGCAGGGGGAAGCTTTCTTT. It encodes CASSLDGQGEAFF. Full variable domain (rest looked up from reference TRBV11-3 and TRBJ1-1): EAGVVQSPRYKIIEKKQPVAFWCNPISGHNTLYWYLQNLGQGPELLIRYENEEAVDDSQLPKDRFSAERLKGVDSTLKIQPAELGDSAVYLCASSLDGQGEAFFGQGTRLTVV.